The 12 T cell receptor beta chains below were found in one sample sequenced in a study of CXCR3-negative and CXCR3-positive naive CD8 T cells. UMI labels and 5' RACE were used to prepare the TRB cDNA libraries. TCRdb reanalyzed the 5' RACE reads and collapses them to one entry per CDR3 protein, without DNA. The sample yields 20,000 to 25,000 distinct CDR3 sequences, of which the top ten take up over 15%. Sequencing input: memory CD8+ T cells from blood. The receptor source for this set is a human donor in good health. Some clones in this sample may be carry-over from other donors' samples.

J is TRBJ2-7 and V is TRBV25-1; TCRdb returns TRBD1, unconfirmable since there is no DNA. CDR3 length: 14 amino acids. The germline CDR1 and CDR2 sequences are MGHDK and SYGVNS. The CDR3 region is CASSDGDRPYEQYF.

The chain has TRBV7-3 and TRBJ2-1; TCRdb reports TRBD1, a call that lacks DNA to check it against. This CDR3 has 17 amino acids. Germline V gene data show CDR1 as SGHTA and CDR2 as FQGTGA. The CDR3 loop is CASSNPGTGVGYNEQFF.

This sequence joins TRBV4-3 and TRBJ1-4; the TCRdb call, TRBD1, lacks DNA for checking. Germline V gene sequence: CDR1 LGHNA, CDR2 YSLEER. The CDR3 spans 16 residues. The CDR3 spells CASSQDVGGGVEKLFF.

The V gene is TRBV12-3 or TRBV12-4, the J gene TRBJ1-4. CDR3 size: 11 residues. CDR3 loop: CASRDSEKLFF.

This chain uses TRBV7-2 with TRBJ2-3; TCRdb names TRBD1, which stays unverified in the absence of DNA. Germline V gives CDR1 SGHTA, CDR2 FQGNSA. The CDR3 has 16 amino acids. CDR3 residues: CASRGGAGGRTDTQYF.

The chain links TRBV6-5 to TRBJ2-2; the D call of TRBD2 rests on TCRdb alone, since no DNA is present to check it. The CDR3 has 16 residues. Germline lookup yields CDR1 MNHEY and CDR2 SVGAGI. The CDR3 loop is CAVAAGAGVFTGELFF.

The chain uses TRBV5-1 and TRBJ2-7; there is no DNA to check the TCRdb D call of TRBD2. The CDR3 has 14 amino acids. Germline-derived CDR1 and CDR2 are SGHRS and YFSETQ. The chain's CDR3 is CASSFRAGDYEQYF.

The chain couples TRBV18 to TRBJ2-5. From germline, CDR1 is KGHSH and CDR2 LQKENI. The CDR3 covers 15 residues. This CDR3 reads CASSPPLETWETQYF.

The rearrangement joins TRBV7-8 to TRBJ2-2; TCRdb outputs TRBD2, but without DNA this stays unchecked. The CDR3 covers 17 residues. Per the germline V gene, CDR1 is SGHVS and CDR2 is FQNEAQ. This chain's CDR3 is CASSYIGPASYTGELFF.

V usage is TRBV25-1 and J usage is TRBJ2-1; TCRdb's D call, TRBD2, is unchecked because there is no DNA. The CDR3 runs to 16 residues. CDR1 is MGHDK, CDR2 SYGVNS, per germline. The CDR3 region is CASSDLAGGSFVEQFF.

The rearrangement joins TRBV5-1 to TRBJ2-7. Germline CDR1 SGHRS, CDR2 YFSETQ. The CDR3 spans 12 residues. The CDR3 reads CASALKPYEQYF.

The V and J genes are TRBV4-1 and TRBJ1-1; TCRdb's D call, TRBD1, is unchecked because there is no DNA. This CDR3 comprises 16 residues. Germline lookup yields CDR1 MGHRA and CDR2 YSYEKL. CDR3 loop: CASSQAQTAYFAEAFF.